One sample yielded the 15 T cell receptor beta chains listed below, sequenced in a study of T cell changes during pregnancy in multiple sclerosis. Using immunoSEQ multiplex PCR, the repertoire was profiled, and TCRdb retains in-frame clones only, with some absent. The sample contains tens of thousands of clones, around 94% of which appear only once. The sample in question was peripheral blood, obtained before pregnancy. The receptors originated from a female donor with multiple sclerosis, enrolled in a pregnancy study.

The chain links TRBV5-1 to TRBJ2-5; 8 bases line up with TRBD2. Germline assignment: CDR1 SGHRS and CDR2 YFSETQ. V gave up 3 bases and J gave up 3 bases; unmatched junction bases: 13. The CDR3 is 17 residues long. The CDR3 loop is CASSSGLVTRWEETQYF. The CDR3 DNA is TGCGCCAGCAGCTCGGGACTAGTCACGCGCTGGGAAGAGACCCAGTACTTC.

CDR3 DNA: TGCGCCAGCAGTGTAAAAGACGGGGAGCAGTACTTC. Translated: CASSVKDGEQYF. The gene calls are TRBV10-1 and TRBJ2-7; the D is unclear. CDR1 WNHNN and CDR2 SYGVQD come from the germline V gene (reference sequence). With 4 bases removed from V and 7 bases from J, the gap between germline ends came to 11 bases. There are 12 residues in the CDR3.

CDR3 residues: CASSWLAGTSTDTQYF. The CDR3 DNA sequence: TGTGCCAGCAGTTGGCTAGCGGGGACTAGCACAGATACGCAGTATTTT. This chain joins TRBV2 and TRBJ2-3, with 9 bases fitting TRBD2. The CDR3 length is 16 residues. Trimming at V came to 5 bases and at J to 0 bases, leaving 6 bases not matched to a gene. CDR1 SNHLY and CDR2 FYNNEI come from the germline V gene.

This clone is a singleton in its sample. The chain couples TRBV19 to TRBJ1-1, with a weak D call TRBD1 (6 bases). Germline loops: CDR1 LNHDA, CDR2 SQIVND (reference sequence). This CDR3 comprises 13 residues. Deletions cut 4 bases from V and 5 bases from J, with 11 bases between. The CDR3 sequence: CASSRGLGTEAFF. The CDR3 bases are TGTGCCAGTAGTAGGGGGCTGGGGACTGAAGCTTTCTTT.

CDR3 region: CAISESGPGPQETQYF. In DNA, the CDR3 is TGTGCCATCAGTGAGTCTGGGCCAGGGCCACAAGAGACCCAGTACTTC. The gene calls are TRBV10-3 and TRBJ2-5, with TRBD1 as a possible D gene (5 bases). The V and J ends lost 0 bases and 2 bases respectively, with 13 bases between them. Germline CDR1 reads ENHRY; CDR2 reads SYGVKD. The CDR3 consists of 16 residues.

The chain employs TRBV19 and TRBJ1-1; D is perhaps TRBD1 (5 bases). Trimming cost V 5 bases and J 2 bases, with 18 bases left between them. The CDR3 totals 16 residues. In germline, CDR1 is LNHDA, CDR2 SQIVND (reference sequence). The CDR3, as DNA: TGTGCCAGTAGTCGCCCGGGGGGAGGGGATAACACTGAAGCTTTCTTT. This sequence encodes CASSRPGGGDNTEAFF.

This clone was recorded a few times. The chain uses TRBV5-1 and TRBJ1-5; 7 bases are shared with TRBD1. The ends lost 0 bases at V and 5 bases at J; junction bases unmatched: 5. The CDR3 covers 15 residues. CDR1 is SGHRS, CDR2 YFSETQ, per germline. Here the CDR3 DNA reads TGCGCCAGCAGCTTGGAGGGGGCTAAATATCAGCCCCAGCATTTT. This encodes CASSLEGAKYQPQHF.

V and J are TRBV10-3 and TRBJ1-2; TRBD1 matches 7 bases. This CDR3 is built from 13 residues. Germline V gene sequence: CDR1 ENHRY, CDR2 SYGVKD. V gave up 1 base and J gave up 8 bases; unmatched junction bases: 4. The CDR3 region has the DNA TGTGCCATCAGTGAGTTGACAGGGACCGGCTACACCTTC. Translation gives CAISELTGTGYTF.

The chain employs TRBV5-1 and TRBJ1-3, with no clear D. CDR1 and CDR2 from the germline V gene are SGHRS and YFSETQ. Trimming cost V 0 bases and J 3 bases, with 10 bases left between them. This CDR3 region has 15 residues. CDR3 DNA sequence: TGCGCCAGCAGCTTGGATTACGGTAGTGGAAACACCATATATTTT. This sequence encodes CASSLDYGSGNTIYF.

This clone was seen a single time. The identical CDR3 is also encoded by other nucleotide sequences in the sample. This chain links TRBV4-3 with TRBJ2-1; TRBD2 matches 8 bases. The CDR3 totals 15 residues. The germline gives CDR1 LGHNA, CDR2 YSLEER. Trimming took 0 bases from V and 7 from J; bases not matched to a gene: 5. In DNA form, the CDR3 reads TGCGCCAGCAGCCAAGACCCGGGACTAGGAAATGAGCAGTTCTTC. This encodes CASSQDPGLGNEQFF.

CDR3 in amino acids: CASSPRGLGAQYF. For the CDR3, the DNA is TGTGCCAGCAGCCCCCGGGGTTTAGGAGCGCAGTATTTT. This chain connects TRBV9 to TRBJ2-3, with D possibly TRBD2 on 5 matching bases. With 4 bases removed from V and 10 bases from J, the gap between germline ends came to 16 bases. CDR3 length: 13 amino acids. The germline CDR1 and CDR2 sequences are SGDLS and YYNGEE.

V and J are TRBV21-1 and TRBJ2-5; the D segment call TRBD1 is taken from the table without a DNA check. TRBV21-1 is described as a pseudogene. CDR3 length: 15 amino acids. The CDR3 coding sequence is TGTGCCAGCAGCAAGGATACTAGGGGGCCAGAGACCCAGTACTTC. Its translation: CASSKDTRGPETQYF.

V usage is TRBV9 and J usage is TRBJ1-2; 8 bases agree with TRBD1. Trimming cost V 4 bases and J 0 bases; bases outside gene matches: 5. The CDR3 is 15 amino acids. Germline lookup yields CDR1 SGDLS and CDR2 YYNGEE. The CDR3 spells CASSLGQGANYGYTF. CDR3 DNA sequence: TGTGCCAGCAGCCTTGGACAGGGAGCTAACTATGGCTACACCTTC.

J is TRBJ2-7 and V is TRBV15; 13 bases are a match to TRBD2. V lost 0 bases to trimming and J lost 5 bases; unmatched junction nucleotides: 13. Germline CDR1 and CDR2: LNHNV and YYDKDF (reference sequence). The CDR3 runs to 19 residues. As DNA, the CDR3 is TGTGCCACCAGCAGAGATTCCGTAATGACTAGCGGGAGGTCCCACGAGCAGTACTTC. Translation: CATSRDSVMTSGRSHEQYF.

This clone appeared a single time. This chain joins TRBV6-6 and TRBJ1-2; the D gene is possibly TRBD1 (6 bases). Germline assignment: CDR1 MNHNY and CDR2 SVGAGI (reference sequence). The CDR3 contains 13 residues. V was clipped by 6 bases and J by 2 bases, with 10 bases between them. In DNA form, the CDR3 reads TGTGCCAGCAGCACCGGGACAAACTATGGCTACACCTTC. Its translation: CASSTGTNYGYTF.